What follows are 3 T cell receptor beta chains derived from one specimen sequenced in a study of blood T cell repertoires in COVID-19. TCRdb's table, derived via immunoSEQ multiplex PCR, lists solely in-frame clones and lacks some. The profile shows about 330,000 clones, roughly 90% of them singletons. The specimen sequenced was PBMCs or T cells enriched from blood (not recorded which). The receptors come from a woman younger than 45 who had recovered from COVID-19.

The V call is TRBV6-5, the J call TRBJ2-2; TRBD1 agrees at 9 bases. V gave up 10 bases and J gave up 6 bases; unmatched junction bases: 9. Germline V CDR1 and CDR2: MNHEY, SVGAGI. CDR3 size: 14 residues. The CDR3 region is CATRTGGKAGELFF. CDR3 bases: TGTGCCACGCGAACAGGGGGCAAAGCCGGGGAGCTGTTTTTT.

The CDR3 DNA reads as TGCGCCAGCAGTGAGTCTTCCCCCAGGGGGCCAGGGGATACGCAGTATTTT. Translated, it gives CASSESSPRGPGDTQYF. The rearrangement links TRBV10-1 to TRBJ2-3, with TRBD1 identical over 8 bases. This CDR3 has 17 residues. The junction had 11 bases not matched to a gene; V was cut back by 0 bases and J by 6 bases. The germline V gene has CDR1 WNHNN and CDR2 SYGVQD (reference sequence).

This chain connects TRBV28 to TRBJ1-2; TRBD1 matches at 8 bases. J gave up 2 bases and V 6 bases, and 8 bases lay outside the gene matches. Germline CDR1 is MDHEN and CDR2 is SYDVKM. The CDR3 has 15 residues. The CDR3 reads CASSTFQGANYGYTF. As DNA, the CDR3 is TGTGCCAGCAGCACTTTTCAGGGGGCGAACTATGGCTACACCTTC.